This T cell receptor beta chain was recorded in a study of blood T cell repertoires in COVID-19. Whole-study context: From the United States, Italy and Spain came samples of acute and convalescent COVID-19.

Germline lookup yields CDR1 SQVTM and CDR2 ANQGSEA. The CDR3 spans 12 residues. Between the trimmed V and J ends, which lost 6 bases and 8 bases, there was a span of 16 bases. In the original workflow: Estimation of nucleated cell counts relied on the amplification of reference gene primers. Clones were sequenced by immunoSEQ multiplex PCR, and TCRdb holds only the in-frame ones, with some missing. The V and J calls and clone size were taken over from that table, and D and trimming were inferred from the DNA. Of some 95,000 clones detected, around nine tenths appear once; the ten largest clones hold 4% to 5%.

Material: peripheral blood. The TCR originated in a man between 65 and 85 years old with acute or convalescent COVID-19. The rearrangement uses TRBV29-1 and TRBJ1-2, with a tentative D call TRBD1 (5 bases). The chain's CDR3 is CSVQTVRLGYTF. The CDR3 coding sequence is TGCAGCGTCCAGACAGTACGCCTAGGCTACACCTTC.